The following is a TCR beta chain sequence with its context. The antigen is unknown. These data are taken from a study of shared clonotypes between healthy human individuals. About the research overall: The study used three CD4 naive, three CD4 memory, two CD8 naive and one CD8 memory plate per donor. General observations from the study: The donor pool, a small one, limited the genetic and exposure-history diversity represented.

V dropped 2 bases and J dropped 8 bases, with 12 bases sitting between them. The germline V gene encodes CDR1 MDHEN and CDR2 SYDVKM. CDR3 length: 14 amino acids. The method was immunoSEQ multiplex PCR; TCRdb's version includes in-frame clones alone and lacks a portion of them. This table holds around 1.1 million clones, approximately 77% found once. Sequencing was carried out using memory CD4+ T cells from PBMCs. Subset given: CD45RA-negative fraction. This sequence originates from a young man in good health. Some clones in this sample may be carry-over from other donors' samples. The J gene is TRBJ1-4, the V gene TRBV28, with a tentative D call TRBD1 (5 bases). The CDR3 DNA reads TGTGCCAGCAGTTTAGATCCAGGGAACGAAAAACTGTTTTTT. It is translated as CASSLDPGNEKLFF.